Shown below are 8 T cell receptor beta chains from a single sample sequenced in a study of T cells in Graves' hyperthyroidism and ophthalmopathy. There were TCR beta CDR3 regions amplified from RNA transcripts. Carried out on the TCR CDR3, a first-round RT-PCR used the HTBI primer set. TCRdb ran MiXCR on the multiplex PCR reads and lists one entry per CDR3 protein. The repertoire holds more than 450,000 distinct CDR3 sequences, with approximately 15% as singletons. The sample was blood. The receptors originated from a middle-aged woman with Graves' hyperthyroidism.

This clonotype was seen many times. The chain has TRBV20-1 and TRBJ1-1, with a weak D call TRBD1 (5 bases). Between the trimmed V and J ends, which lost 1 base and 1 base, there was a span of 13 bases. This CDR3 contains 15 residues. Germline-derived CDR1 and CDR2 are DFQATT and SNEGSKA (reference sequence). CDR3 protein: CSARVLSGKNTEAFF. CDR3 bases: TGCAGTGCTAGAGTACTATCAGGGAAGAACACTGAAGCTTTCTTT.

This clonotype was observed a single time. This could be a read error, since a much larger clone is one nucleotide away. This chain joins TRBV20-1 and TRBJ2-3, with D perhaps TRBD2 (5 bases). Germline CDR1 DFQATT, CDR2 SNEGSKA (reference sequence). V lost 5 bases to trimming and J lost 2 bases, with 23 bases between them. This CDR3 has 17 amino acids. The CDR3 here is CSAPPPRRRRDTDTQYF. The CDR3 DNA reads TGCAGTGCTCCACCTCCCCGTCGGAGGCGTGACACAGATACGCAGTATTTT.

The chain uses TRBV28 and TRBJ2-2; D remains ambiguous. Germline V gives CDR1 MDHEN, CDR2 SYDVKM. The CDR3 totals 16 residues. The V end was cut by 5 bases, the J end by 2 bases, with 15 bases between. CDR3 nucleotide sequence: TGTGCCAGCAGTCCCTTCGGGTGGTTCAACACCGGGGAGCTGTTTTTT. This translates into CASSPFGWFNTGELFF.

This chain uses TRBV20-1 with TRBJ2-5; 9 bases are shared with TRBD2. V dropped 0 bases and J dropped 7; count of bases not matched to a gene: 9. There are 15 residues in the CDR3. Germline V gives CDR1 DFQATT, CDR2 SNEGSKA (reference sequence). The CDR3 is CSARELKREASTQYF. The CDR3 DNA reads TGCAGTGCTAGAGAACTGAAGCGGGAGGCCTCGACCCAGTACTTC.

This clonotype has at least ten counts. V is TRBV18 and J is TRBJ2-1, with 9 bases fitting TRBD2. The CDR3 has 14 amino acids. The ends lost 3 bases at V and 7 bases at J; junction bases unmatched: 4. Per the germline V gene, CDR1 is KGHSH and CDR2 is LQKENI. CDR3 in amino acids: CASSPPSGINEQFF. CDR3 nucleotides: TGTGCCAGCTCACCGCCTAGCGGGATAAATGAGCAGTTCTTC.

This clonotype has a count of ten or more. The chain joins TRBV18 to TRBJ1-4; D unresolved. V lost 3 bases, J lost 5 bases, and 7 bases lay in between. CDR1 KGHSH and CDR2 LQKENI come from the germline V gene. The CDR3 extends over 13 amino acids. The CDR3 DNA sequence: TGTGCCAGCTCACCGGAATTAAATGAAAAACTGTTTTTT. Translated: CASSPELNEKLFF. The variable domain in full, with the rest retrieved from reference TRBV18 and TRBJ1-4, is NAGVMQNPRHLVRRRGQEARLRCSPMKGHSHVYWYRQLPEEGLKFMVYLQKENIIDESGMPKERFSAEFPKEGPSILRIQQVVRGDSAAYFCASSPELNEKLFFGSGTQLSVL.

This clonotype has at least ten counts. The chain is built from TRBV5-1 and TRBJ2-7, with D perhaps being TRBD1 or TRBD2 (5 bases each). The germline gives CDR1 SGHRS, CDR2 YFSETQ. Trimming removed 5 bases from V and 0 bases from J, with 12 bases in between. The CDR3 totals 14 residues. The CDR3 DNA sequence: TGCGCCAGCAGTTGGGACGCCCACTCCTACGAGCAGTACTTC. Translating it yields CASSWDAHSYEQYF.

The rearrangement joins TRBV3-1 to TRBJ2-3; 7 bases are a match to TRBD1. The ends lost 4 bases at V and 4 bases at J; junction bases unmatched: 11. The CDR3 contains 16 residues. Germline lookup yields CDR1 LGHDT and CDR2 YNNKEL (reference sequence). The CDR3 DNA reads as TGTGCCAGCAGCCGAACACCGACAGGGCCCCCAGATACGCAGTATTTT. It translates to CASSRTPTGPPDTQYF.